Below are 9 T cell receptor beta chains sequenced from a single sample in a study of blood T cell repertoires in COVID-19. Produced via immunoSEQ multiplex PCR; TCRdb's table is partial and in-frame only. This sample has over 100,000 clones, with about 80% found just once. The sequencing input was peripheral blood. The receptors stem from a woman aged 50 to 65 with acute or convalescent COVID-19.

The rearrangement joins TRBV28 to TRBJ2-7; unclear D gene. The CDR3 sequence is 13 residues long. Deletions cut 1 base from V and 0 bases from J, with 4 bases between. Germline loops: CDR1 MDHEN, CDR2 SYDVKM. The CDR3 sequence is CASSLSRSYEQYF. The CDR3 DNA reads as TGTGCCAGCAGTTTATCTCGCTCCTACGAGCAGTACTTC.

The rearrangement links TRBV28 to TRBJ1-6; 7 nucleotides match TRBD1. CDR1 is MDHEN and CDR2 is SYDVKM in the germline V gene. J lost 10 bases, V lost 2 bases, and 5 bases had no gene match. The CDR3 totals 14 residues. For the CDR3, the DNA is TGTGCCAGCAGTTTAGCAGGGGGAAAGTCACCCCTCCACTTT. Its protein is CASSLAGGKSPLHF. Supplemented by reference TRBV28 and TRBJ1-6, the full variable domain reads DVKVTQSSRYLVKRTGEKVFLECVQDMDHENMFWYRQDPGLGLRLIYFSYDVKMKEKGDIPEGYSVSREKKERFSLILESASTNQTSMYLCASSLAGGKSPLHFGNGTRLTVT.

This chain links TRBV10-3 with TRBJ2-3; tentatively, D is TRBD1 (6 bases). Germline assignment: CDR1 ENHRY and CDR2 SYGVKD. Trimming took 3 bases from V and 3 from J, leaving 13 bases between them. This CDR3 is 15 amino acids long. In DNA, the CDR3 is TGTGCCATCAGTGAAAACAGGGATTCTACAGATACGCAGTATTTT. It is translated as CAISENRDSTDTQYF.

This clone was seen a single time. CDR3 bases: TGCGCCAGCAGCTCCGCGGGGGGGAATTATCTGACCAACAATGAGCAGTTCTTC. It is translated as CASSSAGGNYLTNNEQFF. V gene TRBV5-1 combines with J gene TRBJ2-1, with 9 bases aligning to TRBD2. CDR1 is SGHRS and CDR2 is YFSETQ in the germline V gene. The CDR3 runs 18 residues. V trimming: 3 bases; J trimming: 5 bases; junction bases outside the gene matches: 15.

The CDR3 bases are TGTGCCAGCAGGATACAGGGACCGTCCTACGAGCAGTACTTC. This encodes CASRIQGPSYEQYF. The chain combines TRBV2 with TRBJ2-7; the D gene is possibly TRBD1 (6 bases). V lost 6 bases and J 1 base, leaving 13 bases between the germline ends. Germline CDR1 reads SNHLY; CDR2 reads FYNNEI. This CDR3 has 14 amino acids.

V is TRBV30 and J is TRBJ1-1, with 10 bases lining up with TRBD1. The ends lost 3 bases at V and 4 bases at J; junction bases unmatched: 5. The CDR3 sequence is 14 residues long. Looked up from germline, CDR1 is GTSNPN and CDR2 is SVGIG (reference sequence). CDR3 sequence reads: CAWRGQGFITEAFF. DNA for the CDR3: TGTGCCTGGAGGGGACAGGGGTTTATCACTGAAGCTTTCTTT. The complete variable domain, with remaining parts taken from reference TRBV30 and TRBJ1-1, reads SQTIHQWPATLVQPVGSPLSLECTVEGTSNPNLYWYRQAAGRGLQLLFYSVGIGQISSEVPQNLSASRPQDRQFILSSKKLLLSDSGFYLCAWRGQGFITEAFFGQGTRLTVV.

The gene calls are TRBV6-2 or TRBV6-3 and TRBJ2-1; no clear D gene. CDR1 is MNHEY and CDR2 is SVGEGT in the germline V gene. Trimming took 8 bases from V and 7 from J, leaving 18 bases between them. This CDR3 comprises 14 residues. This CDR3 reads CASRFFGIVNEQFF. The DNA of the CDR3 is TGTGCCAGCCGTTTTTTCGGTATCGTTAATGAGCAGTTCTTC.

This clone has only a few counts. This sequence joins TRBV28 and TRBJ1-6, with D unclear. The CDR3 spans 12 residues. From germline, CDR1 is MDHEN and CDR2 SYDVKM. V was shortened by 4 bases and J by 11 bases, with 9 bases between the two germline ends. The CDR3 protein is CASSSPSPPLHF. The CDR3 DNA is TGTGCCAGCAGTTCCCCCTCCCCACCCCTCCACTTT.

As DNA, the CDR3 is TGTGCCAGCAGCTCGCGCAGCGGGGGGACGGATACGCAGTATTTT. Residues: CASSSRSGGTDTQYF. The rearrangement links TRBV7-2 to TRBJ2-3; 9 bases align to TRBD2. V dropped 4 bases and J dropped 6; count of bases not matched to a gene: 8. This CDR3 is 15 amino acids long. Germline-derived CDR1 and CDR2 are SGHTA and FQGNSA.